The 23 T cell receptor beta chains reported below all come from one sample, sequenced in a study of T cells after yellow fever vaccination. TCRdb re-called the 5' RACE reads through MiXCR, storing one row per CDR3 protein. The table lists about 150,000 distinct CDR3 sequences, 5.5% to 8% of them singletons. This specimen was CD4+ T cells sorted from PBMCs, taken on the day of the first yellow fever vaccination. These receptor sequences come from a man aged 18 to 30 who received the YFV17D yellow fever vaccine.

In this sample, this clonotype turned up a few times. The chain recombines TRBV28 with TRBJ2-7; D is possibly TRBD1 (6 bases). CDR3 length: 15 residues. V lost 5 bases, J lost 5 bases, and 19 bases lay in between. Germline assignment: CDR1 MDHEN and CDR2 SYDVKM. CDR3 sequence (DNA): TGTGCCAGCAGTCCAACACAGGGAACCAACGACGAGCAGTACGTC. Its translation: CASSPTQGTNDEQYV.

The CDR3 coding sequence is TGCAGTGCGCTAGAGGGGACAGGGGCCCCTTACAGCAATCAGCCCCAGCATTTT. It translates to CSALEGTGAPYSNQPQHF. The chain employs TRBV20-1 and TRBJ1-5; 10 bases are shared with TRBD1. Looked up from germline, CDR1 is DFQATT and CDR2 is SNEGSKA (reference sequence). CDR3 length: 18 residues. V lost 6 bases to trimming and J lost 1 base; unmatched junction nucleotides: 15.

V gene TRBV7-2 combines with J gene TRBJ2-5; D is uncertain. With 5 bases removed from V and 5 bases from J, the gap between germline ends came to 12 bases. The CDR3 is 13 residues long. CDR1 is SGHTA, CDR2 FQGNSA, per germline. The CDR3 here is CASSGGGRETQYF. CDR3 coding DNA: TGTGCCAGCAGCGGCGGTGGCAGGGAGACCCAGTACTTC.

This clonotype came up many times. This chain links TRBV28 with TRBJ1-1; D gene uncertain. The germline V gene encodes CDR1 MDHEN and CDR2 SYDVKM. Trimming pared 6 bases from V and 5 bases from J, leaving 13 bases between. The CDR3 length is 13 residues. The CDR3 is CASSPSTRTEAFF. CDR3 bases: TGTGCCAGCAGCCCCAGTACCAGGACTGAAGCTTTCTTT.

The chain employs TRBV20-1 and TRBJ1-3; the D is unclear. Deletions cut 3 bases from V and 3 bases from J, with 9 bases between. The CDR3 has 13 residues. CDR1 is DFQATT, CDR2 SNEGSKA, per germline (reference sequence). CDR3 residues: CSARASDGNTIYF. CDR3 coding DNA: TGCAGTGCTAGGGCGAGTGATGGAAACACCATATATTTT.

In nucleotides, the CDR3 is TGTGCCAGCAGCCAAGAGGGACAAACCAAAAACATTCAGTACTTC. It translates to CASSQEGQTKNIQYF. The J gene is TRBJ2-4, the V gene TRBV3-1, with a tentative D call TRBD1 (6 bases). This CDR3 contains 15 residues. Germline V gene lookup returns CDR1 LGHDT and CDR2 YNNKEL (reference sequence). The V and J ends lost 0 bases and 2 bases respectively, with 8 bases between them.

Only a few counts were recorded for this clonotype. The J gene is TRBJ2-1, the V gene TRBV5-4; D is undetermined. This CDR3 has 14 residues. Germline V gene sequence: CDR1 SGHNT, CDR2 YYREEE (reference sequence). V gave up 6 bases and J gave up 8 bases, with 18 bases separating them. CDR3 DNA: TGTGCCAGCACTGACCCAAAAGGTGAGGATGAGCAGTTCTTC. Residues: CASTDPKGEDEQFF.

This sequence joins TRBV7-9 and TRBJ1-6, with 8 bases that match TRBD1. The CDR3 is 15 amino acids. V was pared by 5 bases and J by 10 bases, with 10 bases of the junction left unmatched. The germline V gene encodes CDR1 SEHNR and CDR2 FQNEAQ (reference sequence). The CDR3 protein is CASSATGQGLSPLHF. The CDR3 region has the DNA TGTGCCAGCAGCGCAACTGGACAGGGTTTGTCACCCCTCCACTTT.

This clonotype appeared many times. The chain uses TRBV2 and TRBJ2-7, with TRBD1 matching over 7 bases. V was pared by 3 bases and J by 2 bases, with 1 base of the junction left unmatched. The length of the CDR3 is 13 residues. Germline CDR1 is SNHLY and CDR2 is FYNNEI. CDR3 protein: CASSDDRAYEQYV. Here the CDR3 DNA reads TGTGCCAGCAGTGATGACAGGGCCTACGAGCAGTACGTC.

This clonotype turned up a few times. The rearrangement joins TRBV7-2 to TRBJ2-7; D possibly matches TRBD1 or TRBD2 (5 bases each). Trimming left V 5 bases short and J 6 bases short, with 11 bases between. The CDR3 has 12 amino acids. The germline V gene has CDR1 SGHTA and CDR2 FQGNSA. This CDR3 reads CASSPWDGEQYF. The CDR3, as DNA: TGTGCCAGCAGCCCCTGGGACGGCGAGCAGTACTTC.

Many counts were recorded for this clonotype. The chain employs TRBV7-3 and TRBJ2-7; 9 positions match TRBD1. Germline values: CDR1 SGHTA, CDR2 FQGTGA. V trimming: 5 bases; J trimming: 4 bases; junction bases outside the gene matches: 3. This CDR3 is built from 13 residues. The CDR3 DNA reads as TGTGCCAGCAGCGAAGGGACAGGGTACGAGCAGTACGTC. Encoded protein: CASSEGTGYEQYV.

This clonotype was seen only a few times. This chain links TRBV19 with TRBJ1-6, with 7 positions matching TRBD1. CDR3 length: 14 amino acids. Germline CDR1 reads LNHDA; CDR2 reads SQIVND (reference sequence). V gave up 6 bases and J gave up 4 bases; unmatched junction bases: 3. CDR3 region: CASRRQGYNSPLHF. In DNA form, the CDR3 reads TGTGCCAGTAGAAGACAGGGTTATAATTCACCCCTCCACTTT.

This clonotype was detected a few times. This chain connects TRBV6-4 to TRBJ2-1; 11 nucleotides line up with TRBD2. Germline-derived CDR1 and CDR2 are MRHNA and SNTAGT. V was clipped by 8 bases and J by 6 bases; unmatched bases: 9. The CDR3 contains 15 residues. CDR3 DNA sequence: TGTGCCAGCTCCACCCGACTAGCGGGGCCCAATGAGCAGTTCTTC. This translates into CASSTRLAGPNEQFF.

This clonotype was seen many times. The rearrangement uses TRBV4-1 and TRBJ2-7, with 10 bases lining up with TRBD1. There are 16 residues in the CDR3. CDR1 and CDR2 (germline): MGHRA, YSYEKL. The ends lost 1 base at V and 4 bases at J; junction bases unmatched: 7. This CDR3 reads CASSQGGGTGEYEQYF. DNA of the CDR3: TGCGCCAGCAGCCAAGGAGGCGGGACAGGGGAATACGAGCAGTACTTC.

This clonotype was recorded many times. The V gene is TRBV25-1, the J gene TRBJ2-3; possibly TRBD1 for D (6 bases). The CDR3 has 15 amino acids. The germline V and J ends were trimmed by 1 base and 2 bases, with 10 bases remaining between them. CDR1 and CDR2 from the germline V gene are MGHDK and SYGVNS. The CDR3 loop is CASSESWTDTDTQYF. The CDR3 DNA reads as TGTGCCAGCAGTGAATCTTGGACAGACACAGATACGCAGTATTTT.

At least ten counts were recorded for this clonotype. The chain links TRBV2 to TRBJ2-1; 10 bases agree with TRBD2. Germline V gene lookup returns CDR1 SNHLY and CDR2 FYNNEI. This CDR3 region has 13 residues. J lost 2 bases, V lost 9 bases, and 1 base had no gene match. The DNA of the CDR3 is TGTGCCAGTAGCGGGGGGACCTACAATGAGCAGTTCTTC. Protein product: CASSGGTYNEQFF.

This clonotype was detected many times. The chain has TRBV4-1 and TRBJ2-1, with TRBD2 matching 13 bases. V trimming: 6 bases; J trimming: 5 bases; junction bases outside the gene matches: 4. The CDR3 is 15 residues long. CDR1 and CDR2 (germline): MGHRA, YSYEKL. The CDR3 DNA reads as TGCGCCAGCAGATCGGGACTAGCGGGGAACAATGAGCAGTTCTTC. This gives the protein CASRSGLAGNNEQFF.

CDR3 sequence (DNA): TGTGCCAGCAGCTCACCGGGACTAGCGGAGGGAGATACGCAGTATTTT. It specifies CASSSPGLAEGDTQYF. The J gene is TRBJ2-3, the V gene TRBV7-3, with 11 nucleotides matching TRBD2. Germline CDR1 is SGHTA and CDR2 is FQGTGA. After removal of 4 bases from V and 5 bases from J, the junction contained 8 bases not matched to a gene. The CDR3 runs to 16 residues.

This clonotype was found many times. The chain combines TRBV5-1 with TRBJ1-1; 7 bases fit TRBD1. The CDR3 loop spans 17 amino acids. Germline loops: CDR1 SGHRS, CDR2 YFSETQ. Trimming at V came to 0 bases and at J to 1 base, leaving 9 bases not matched to a gene. Here the CDR3 reads CASSLGPRQGGNTEAFF. As DNA, the CDR3 is TGCGCCAGCAGCTTGGGGCCTCGACAGGGAGGGAACACTGAAGCTTTCTTT.

The rearrangement joins TRBV9 to TRBJ1-2; D is undetermined. Trimming cost V 4 bases and J 10 bases, with 14 bases left between them. This CDR3 has 12 residues. Germline V CDR1 and CDR2: SGDLS, YYNGEE. The CDR3 is CASSPQHGVYTF. The CDR3 DNA reads TGTGCCAGCAGCCCCCAACATGGGGTCTACACCTTC.

Only a few counts were recorded for this clonotype. The CDR3 here is CASSPRSGGYQETQYF. The CDR3 nucleotides read TGTGCCAGCTCACCACGTAGCGGGGGTTATCAAGAGACCCAGTACTTC. The V call is TRBV18, the J call TRBJ2-5; 9 bases are a match to TRBD2. The ends lost 1 base at V and 2 bases at J; junction bases unmatched: 5. CDR1 KGHSH and CDR2 LQKENI come from the germline V gene. The CDR3 has 16 amino acids.

This clonotype was seen more than once but under ten times. The CDR3 spells CASSFSQEEGYEQYF. The CDR3 DNA reads TGCGCCAGCAGCTTTTCACAGGAAGAAGGGTACGAGCAGTACTTC. V gene TRBV5-1 combines with J gene TRBJ2-7; D may be TRBD1 (5 bases). Trimming took 2 bases from V and 4 from J, leaving 16 bases between them. The CDR3 contains 15 residues. CDR1 is SGHRS and CDR2 is YFSETQ in the germline V gene.

This clonotype has a handful of counts. The chain has TRBV29-1 and TRBJ1-5; D may be TRBD1 (5 bases). The CDR3 spans 13 residues. Looked up from germline, CDR1 is SQVTM and CDR2 is ANQGSEA. V was cut by 4 bases and J by 4 bases, with 11 bases left in between. Here the CDR3 reads CSVGWAGNQPQHF. The DNA for the CDR3 is TGCAGCGTTGGATGGGCAGGGAATCAGCCCCAGCATTTT.